The entry below describes one TCR beta chain. The target antigen is unknown. The entry originates in a study of response to subunit inactivated influenza vaccine. General observations from the study: The authors suggested that every seasonal influenza vaccination recruits few new T cells.

TCRdb processed the RT-PCR reads anew with MiXCR; each CDR3 protein has one entry. This table holds under 550,000 distinct CDR3 sequences, around 8% found once. This CDR3 contains 15 residues. Germline loops: CDR1 SGHRS, CDR2 YFSETQ. Trimming removed 5 bases at V and 2 bases at J, with 16 bases between. This chain joins TRBV5-1 and TRBJ1-2; the D is unclear. Specimen: PBMCs from blood, collected 23 to 25 months after vaccination. This TCR came from a man aged 45-69 years who received an inactivated influenza vaccine. The CDR3 DNA reads as TGCGCCAGCAGATTATCTTCCCTCGTGAACTATGGCTACACCTTC. This sequence encodes CASRLSSLVNYGYTF.